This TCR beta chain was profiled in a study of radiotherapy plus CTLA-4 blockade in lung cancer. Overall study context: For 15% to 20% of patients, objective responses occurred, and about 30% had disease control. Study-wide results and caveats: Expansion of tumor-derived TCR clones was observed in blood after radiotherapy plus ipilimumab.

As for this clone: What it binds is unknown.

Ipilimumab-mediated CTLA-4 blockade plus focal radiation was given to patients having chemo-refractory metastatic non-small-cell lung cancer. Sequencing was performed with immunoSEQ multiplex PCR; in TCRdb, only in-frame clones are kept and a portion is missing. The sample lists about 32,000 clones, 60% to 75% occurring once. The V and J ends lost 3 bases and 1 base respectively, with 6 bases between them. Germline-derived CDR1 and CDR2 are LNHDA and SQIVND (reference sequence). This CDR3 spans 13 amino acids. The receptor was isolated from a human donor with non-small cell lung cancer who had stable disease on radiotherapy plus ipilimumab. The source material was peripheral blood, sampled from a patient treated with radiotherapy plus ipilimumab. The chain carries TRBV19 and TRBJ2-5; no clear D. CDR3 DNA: TGTGCCAGTAGTATGTCTACCCAAGAGACCCAGTACTTC. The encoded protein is CASSMSTQETQYF.